This entry features one T cell receptor beta chain sequence. Its antigen is currently unknown. This record comes from a study of CD4+ T cells in melanoma. General observations from the study: A reported correlation linked neoantigen-specific CD4+ T cells to CD8+, macrophage and B cell function. Neoantigen-specific CD4+ T cells in melanoma reportedly had diverse differentiation states.

Germline assignment: CDR1 SGHTA and CDR2 FQGNSA. The CDR3 totals 15 residues. V lost 6 bases and J 7 bases, leaving 21 bases between the germline ends. Clones were sequenced by immunoSEQ multiplex PCR, and TCRdb holds only the in-frame ones, with some missing. Of roughly 60,000 clones in the sample, nearly 70% are singletons; the top ten hold around 4.8%. The receptor comes from a human donor with melanoma. This rearrangement joins TRBV7-2 to TRBJ2-5; possible D gene TRBD2, 7 bases. The source material was tumor tissue. The CDR3 nucleotides read TGTGCCAGCAGGGCAGGGAGGGGGGTCGGTGGGACCCAGTACTTC. It codes for CASRAGRGVGGTQYF. The full variable domain, with the rest looked up from reference TRBV7-2 and TRBJ2-5, is GAGVSQSPSNKVTEKGKDVELRCDPISGHTALYWYRQSLGQGLEFLIYFQGNSAPDKSGLPSDRFSAERTGGSVSTLTIQRTQQEDSAVYLCASRAGRGVGGTQYFGPGTRLLVL.